The clone carrying this TCR beta chain was found a few times. This sample stems from a study of beta chain features in type 1 diabetes. All of the isolated RNA was reverse transcribed, so expressed TCRB transcripts were sequenced. Clones were sequenced by immunoSEQ multiplex PCR, and TCRdb holds only the in-frame ones, with some missing. The sample records more than 15,000 clones, 55% being singletons. Germline CDR1 SGHRS, CDR2 YFSETQ. The CDR3 is 16 amino acids. The V gene end was trimmed by 4 bases and the J gene end by 1 base; junction bases not matched to a gene: 7. The origin of this receptor is a woman under 30 in good health. The chain employs TRBV5-1 and TRBJ2-3, with 9 bases that match TRBD2. Material: stem cell memory CD4+ T cells from blood. CDR3 coding DNA: TGCGCCAGCAGCATTTTAGCGGGAGCAGGCACAGATACGCAGTATTTT. This sequence encodes CASSILAGAGTDTQYF.